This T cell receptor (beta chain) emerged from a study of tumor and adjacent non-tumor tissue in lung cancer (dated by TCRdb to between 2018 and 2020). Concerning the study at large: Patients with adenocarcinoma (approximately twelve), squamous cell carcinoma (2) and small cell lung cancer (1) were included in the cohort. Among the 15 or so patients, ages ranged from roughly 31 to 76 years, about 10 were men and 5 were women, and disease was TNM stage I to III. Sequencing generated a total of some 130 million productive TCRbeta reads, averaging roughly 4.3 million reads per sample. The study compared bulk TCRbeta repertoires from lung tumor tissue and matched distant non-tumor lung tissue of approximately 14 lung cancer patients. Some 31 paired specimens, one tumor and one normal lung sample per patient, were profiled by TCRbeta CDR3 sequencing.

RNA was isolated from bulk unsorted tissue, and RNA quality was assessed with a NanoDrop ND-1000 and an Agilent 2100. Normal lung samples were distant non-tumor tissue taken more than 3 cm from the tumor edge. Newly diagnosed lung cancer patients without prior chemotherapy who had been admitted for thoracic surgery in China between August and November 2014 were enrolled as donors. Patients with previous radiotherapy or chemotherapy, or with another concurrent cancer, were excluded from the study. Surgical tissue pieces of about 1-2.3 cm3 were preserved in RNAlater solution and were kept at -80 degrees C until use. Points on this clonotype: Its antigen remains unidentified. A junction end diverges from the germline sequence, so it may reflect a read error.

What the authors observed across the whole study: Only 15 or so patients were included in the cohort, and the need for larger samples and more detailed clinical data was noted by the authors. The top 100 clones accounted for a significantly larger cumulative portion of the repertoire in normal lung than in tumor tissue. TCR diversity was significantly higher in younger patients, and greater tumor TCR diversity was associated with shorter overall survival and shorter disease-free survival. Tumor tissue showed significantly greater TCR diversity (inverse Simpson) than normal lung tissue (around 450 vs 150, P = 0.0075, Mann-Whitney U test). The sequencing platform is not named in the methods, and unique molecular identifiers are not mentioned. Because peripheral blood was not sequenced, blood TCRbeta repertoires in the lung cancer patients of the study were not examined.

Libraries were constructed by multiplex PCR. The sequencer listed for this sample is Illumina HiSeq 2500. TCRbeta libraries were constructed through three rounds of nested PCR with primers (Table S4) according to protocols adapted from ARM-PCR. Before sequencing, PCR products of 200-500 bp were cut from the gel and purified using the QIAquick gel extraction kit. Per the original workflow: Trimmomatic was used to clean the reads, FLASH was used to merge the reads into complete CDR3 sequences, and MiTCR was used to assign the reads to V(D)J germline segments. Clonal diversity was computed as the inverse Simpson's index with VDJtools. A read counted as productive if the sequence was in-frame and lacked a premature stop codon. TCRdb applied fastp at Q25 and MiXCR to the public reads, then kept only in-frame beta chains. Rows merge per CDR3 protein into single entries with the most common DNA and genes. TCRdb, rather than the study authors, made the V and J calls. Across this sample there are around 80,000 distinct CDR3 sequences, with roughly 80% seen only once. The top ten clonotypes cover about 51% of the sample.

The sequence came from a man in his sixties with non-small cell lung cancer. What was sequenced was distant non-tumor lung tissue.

The bases are TGTGCAAGCAGCGCCCTGGACAGATCACCCCTCCACTTT. It codes for CASSALDRSPLHF. The sequence links TRBV11-3 to TRBJ1-6; TRBD1 could be the D gene, as 6 bases match. CDR3 length: 13 amino acids, cysteine to phenylalanine. Only the CDR3 region is kept as DNA, spanning 39 bases read in frame from base 1. CDR1 and CDR2 (SGHNT, YENEEA) derive from the germline V gene.